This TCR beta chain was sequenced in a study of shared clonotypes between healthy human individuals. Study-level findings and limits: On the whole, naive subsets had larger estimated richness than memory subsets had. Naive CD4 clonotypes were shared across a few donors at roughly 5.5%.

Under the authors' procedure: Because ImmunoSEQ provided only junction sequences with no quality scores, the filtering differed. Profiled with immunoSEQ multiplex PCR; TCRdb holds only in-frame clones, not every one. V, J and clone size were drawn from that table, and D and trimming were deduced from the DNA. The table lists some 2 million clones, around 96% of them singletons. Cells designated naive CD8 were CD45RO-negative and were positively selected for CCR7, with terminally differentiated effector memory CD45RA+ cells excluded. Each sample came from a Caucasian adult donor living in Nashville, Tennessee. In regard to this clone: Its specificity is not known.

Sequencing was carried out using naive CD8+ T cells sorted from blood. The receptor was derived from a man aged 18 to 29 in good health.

The CDR3: CASSAGTSEQYF. CDR3 DNA sequence: TGTGCCAGCAGCGCAGGTACCAGCGAGCAGTACTTC. The chain couples TRBV9 to TRBJ2-7; D is ambiguous. The V gene's germline CDR1 is SGDLS and CDR2 YYNGEE. The length of the CDR3 is 12 residues. Trimming removed 3 bases from V and 6 bases from J, with 10 bases in between.